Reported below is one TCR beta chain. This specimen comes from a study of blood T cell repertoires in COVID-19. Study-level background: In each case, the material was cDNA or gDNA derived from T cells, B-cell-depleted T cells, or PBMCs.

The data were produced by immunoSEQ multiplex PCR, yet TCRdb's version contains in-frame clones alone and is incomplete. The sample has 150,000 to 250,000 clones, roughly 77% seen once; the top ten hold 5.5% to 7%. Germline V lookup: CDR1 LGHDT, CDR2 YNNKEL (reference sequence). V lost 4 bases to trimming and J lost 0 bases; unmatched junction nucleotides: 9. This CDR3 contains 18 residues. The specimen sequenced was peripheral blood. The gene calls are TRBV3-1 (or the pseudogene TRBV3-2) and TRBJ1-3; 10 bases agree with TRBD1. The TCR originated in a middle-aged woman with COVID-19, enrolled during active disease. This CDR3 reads CASSRRTGGISSGNTIYF. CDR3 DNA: TGTGCCAGCAGCCGCCGGACAGGGGGGATTAGCTCTGGAAACACCATATATTTT.